The 12 T cell receptor beta chains reported below all come from one sample, sequenced in a study of graft-versus-host responses after intestinal transplantation. Clones were sequenced by immunoSEQ multiplex PCR, and TCRdb holds only the in-frame ones, with some missing. The sample yields 40,000 or so clones, roughly 87% seen once. The sample was PBMCs, taken about 1,000 days after transplant. These receptors came from a human patient who received an intestinal transplant, so some T cells may come from the graft donor.

This chain connects TRBV4-1 to TRBJ2-5; the D gene is possibly TRBD1 (6 bases). The CDR3 covers 13 residues. The germline V gene has CDR1 MGHRA and CDR2 YSYEKL. V was trimmed by 4 bases and J by 2 bases, leaving 8 bases between them. CDR3 DNA sequence: TGCGCCAGCAGCCCTGGGACACAAGAGACCCAGTACTTC. Translated: CASSPGTQETQYF.

The rearrangement joins TRBV5-1 to TRBJ1-1, with 8 bases matching TRBD1. Germline V gives CDR1 SGHRS, CDR2 YFSETQ. The junction had 7 bases not matched to a gene; V was cut back by 3 bases and J by 9 bases. This CDR3 contains 13 residues. The DNA of the CDR3 is TGCGCCAGCAGCTCGACAGGGGTATCAAAAGCTTTCTTT. It translates to CASSSTGVSKAFF. The full variable domain, its missing parts supplied by reference TRBV5-1 and TRBJ1-1, is KAGVTQTPRYLIKTRGQQVTLSCSPISGHRSVSWYQQTPGQGLQFLFEYFSETQRNKGNFPGRFSGRQFSNSRSEMNVSTLELGDSALYLCASSSTGVSKAFFGQGTRLTVV.

The CDR3 here is CASSPGDDGEQYF. The CDR3 DNA reads TGTGCCAGCTCACCCGGGGACGACGGGGAGCAGTACTTC. V usage is TRBV18 and J usage is TRBJ2-7, with D perhaps being TRBD1 or TRBD2 (5 bases each). CDR1 and CDR2 (germline): KGHSH, LQKENI. CDR3 length: 13 residues. The V end was cut by 3 bases, the J end by 7 bases, with 13 bases between.

The gene calls are TRBV9 and TRBJ2-2; 7 positions match TRBD1. This CDR3 region has 15 residues. The V and J ends lost 0 bases and 6 bases, in that order; junction bases with no gene match: 5. Looked up from germline, CDR1 is SGDLS and CDR2 is YYNGEE. DNA for the CDR3: TGTGCCAGCAGCGTAGGAGGGGGCATCGCCGGGGAGCTGTTTTTT. It yields the protein CASSVGGGIAGELFF.

The V gene is TRBV6-1, the J gene TRBJ1-4, with D hard to call. The CDR3 sequence is 14 residues long. V was shortened by 5 bases and J by 7 bases, with 14 bases between the two germline ends. Germline loops: CDR1 MNHNS, CDR2 SASEGT. The DNA for the CDR3 is TGTGCCAGCAGTTGGAGGGAAACGGGTGAAAAACTGTTTTTT. Encoded protein: CASSWRETGEKLFF.

The gene calls are TRBV6-1 and TRBJ2-7; D unclear. Germline values: CDR1 MNHNS, CDR2 SASEGT. The V end lost 3 bases, the J end lost 1 base, and 7 bases lay between the germline ends. The CDR3 spans 13 residues. The CDR3 sequence: CASSEGGSYEQYF. In nucleotides, the CDR3 is TGTGCCAGCAGTGAGGGCGGATCCTACGAGCAGTACTTC.

V gene TRBV6-5 combines with J gene TRBJ1-2, with D possibly TRBD1 on 5 matching bases. V was trimmed by 8 bases and J by 5 bases, leaving 12 bases between them. CDR3 length equals 12 residues. Germline assignment: CDR1 MNHEY and CDR2 SVGAGI. The CDR3 nucleotides are TGTGCCAGCCCGGGACGGCAATATGGCTACACCTTC. This translates into CASPGRQYGYTF.

This rearrangement joins TRBV5-1 to TRBJ2-1; D gene uncertain. Trimming left V 7 bases short and J 9 bases short, with 17 bases between. This CDR3 has 13 amino acids. The germline gives CDR1 SGHRS, CDR2 YFSETQ. As DNA, the CDR3 is TGCGCCAGCCGGAATGACCCGTTCGGTGAGCAGTTCTTC. This encodes CASRNDPFGEQFF.

V is TRBV19 and J is TRBJ2-3, with TRBD2 matching 14 bases. The CDR3 consists of 18 residues. CDR1 and CDR2 from the germline V gene are LNHDA and SQIVND (reference sequence). J lost 2 bases, V lost 5 bases, and 9 bases had no gene match. CDR3 region: CASSPRLAGGPTTDTQYF. The CDR3 DNA reads as TGTGCCAGTAGTCCTCGACTAGCGGGGGGGCCCACCACAGATACGCAGTATTTT. Together with reference TRBV19 and TRBJ2-3, the CDR3 gives the full variable domain: DGGITQSPKYLFRKEGQNVTLSCEQNLNHDAMYWYRQDPGQGLRLIYYSQIVNDFQKGDIAEGYSVSREKKESFPLTVTSAQKNPTAFYLCASSPRLAGGPTTDTQYFGPGTRLTVL.

The CDR3 DNA sequence: TGTGCCAGCAGTGACTTCTGGGAAGGAGAAGCTTTCTTT. Residues: CASSDFWEGEAFF. This rearrangement joins TRBV2 to TRBJ1-1; D call uncertain. The CDR3 is made up of 13 amino acids. Between the trimmed V and J ends, which lost 3 bases and 8 bases, there was a span of 13 bases. In germline, CDR1 is SNHLY, CDR2 FYNNEI.

This chain connects TRBV6-4 to TRBJ1-1; TRBD1 aligns across 8 bases. Germline lookup yields CDR1 MRHNA and CDR2 SNTAGT. The CDR3 is 13 residues long. J gave up 7 bases and V 5 bases, and 6 bases lay outside the gene matches. The CDR3 protein is CASSRTGFSEAFF. DNA for the CDR3: TGTGCCAGCAGTCGGACAGGGTTTAGTGAAGCTTTCTTT.

This chain connects TRBV28 to TRBJ1-4; 7 nucleotides line up with TRBD1. The CDR3 length is 17 residues. The germline V gene encodes CDR1 MDHEN and CDR2 SYDVKM. After removal of 4 bases from V and 8 bases from J, the junction contained 16 bases not matched to a gene. The CDR3 DNA reads as TGTGCCAGCAGTTATGGGAGGGGGGGGACAGTAAGCGAAAAACTGTTTTTT. Its protein product is CASSYGRGGTVSEKLFF.